These 25 T cell receptor beta chains were all obtained from the same sample, sequenced in a study of shared clonotypes between healthy human individuals. This table comes from immunoSEQ multiplex PCR, and its TCRdb copy is limited to in-frame clones, with some not included. The sample carries over 950,000 clones, 60% to 85% recorded once. The sample taken for sequencing was memory CD4+ T cells from PBMCs. Sample subset: CD45RA-negative fraction. The receptors stem from a man aged 18 to 29 in good health. Some clones in this sample may be carry-over from other donors' samples.

The chain is built from TRBV7-8 and TRBJ2-1; TRBD2 aligns across 9 bases. Germline trimming cut 5 bases from V and 6 bases from J; bases unmatched to any gene: 8. Germline V lookup: CDR1 SGHVS, CDR2 FQNEAQ. The CDR3 is 15 residues long. The CDR3 is CASSPQSGRTNEQFF. DNA for the CDR3: TGTGCCAGCAGCCCACAGAGCGGGAGGACCAATGAGCAGTTCTTC.

Remarks on this clone: A far more abundant clone sits one base away, making this likely a read error. The genes are TRBV7-8 and TRBJ1-3; tentatively, D is TRBD1 (6 bases). Trimming removed 4 bases at V and 0 bases at J, with 7 bases between. CDR3 length equals 14 residues. CDR1 is SGHVS and CDR2 is FQNEAQ in the germline V gene. CDR3 in amino acids: CASSWDNSGNTIYF. The CDR3 DNA is TGTGCCAGCAGCTGGGACAACTCTGGAAACACCATATATTTT.

The chain is built from TRBV4-1 and TRBJ2-2, with no clear D. The V gene lost 0 bases and the J gene lost 3 bases, with 17 bases spanning the gap. Germline values: CDR1 MGHRA, CDR2 YSYEKL. This CDR3 spans 18 amino acids. The CDR3 spells CASSQDLDGASDTGELFF. CDR3 nucleotide sequence: TGCGCCAGCAGCCAAGACCTGGACGGTGCCTCGGACACCGGGGAGCTGTTTTTT.

The table lists this clone with a count of one. This chain uses TRBV7-8 with TRBJ2-7; tentative D call: TRBD2 (5 bases). The V gene lost 3 bases and the J gene lost 6 bases, with 15 bases spanning the gap. There are 14 residues in the CDR3. Per the germline V gene, CDR1 is SGHVS and CDR2 is FQNEAQ. The CDR3 DNA sequence: TGTGCCAGCAGCTTGCCGGGGAGCCGAGGCGAGCAGTACTTC. Its translation: CASSLPGSRGEQYF.

Notes on this clone: This may be a read error, as it is one base from a much larger clone. The chain links TRBV13 to TRBJ2-5, with unresolved D. This CDR3 region has 11 residues. V was shortened by 5 bases and J by 0 bases, with 1 base between the two germline ends. Germline V lookup: CDR1 PRHDT, CDR2 FYEKMQ (reference sequence). CDR3 DNA: TGTGCCAGCAGCAACCAAGAGACCCAGTACTTC. Encoded protein: CASSNQETQYF.

This chain joins TRBV30 and TRBJ1-3, with D uncertain. CDR3 length: 14 residues. Germline loops: CDR1 GTSNPN, CDR2 SVGIG (reference sequence). V was cut by 5 bases and J by 0 bases, with 11 bases left in between. CDR3 protein: CAWRRVYSGNTIYF. CDR3 in DNA: TGTGCCTGGCGTCGGGTCTACTCTGGAAACACCATATATTTT. The complete variable domain, with remaining parts taken from reference TRBV30 and TRBJ1-3, reads SQTIHQWPATLVQPVGSPLSLECTVEGTSNPNLYWYRQAAGRGLQLLFYSVGIGQISSEVPQNLSASRPQDRQFILSSKKLLLSDSGFYLCAWRRVYSGNTIYFGEGSWLTVV.

This clone was seen only a few times. The chain combines TRBV5-1 with TRBJ2-7, with TRBD2 matching over 8 bases. This CDR3 has 15 amino acids. The V segment lost 0 bases and the J segment 6 bases; nucleotides outside the gene matches: 8. From germline, CDR1 is SGHRS and CDR2 YFSETQ. The CDR3, as DNA: TGCGCCAGCAGCTTGGGGGGAAGCGGGAGCCGCGAGCAGTACTTC. Its translation: CASSLGGSGSREQYF.

The chain recombines TRBV25-1 with TRBJ1-4; TRBD1 matches 7 bases. J lost 4 bases, V lost 2 bases, and 4 bases had no gene match. Germline lookup yields CDR1 MGHDK and CDR2 SYGVNS. The CDR3 consists of 15 residues. Here the CDR3 reads CASSEPGQFNEKLFF. DNA of the CDR3: TGTGCCAGCAGTGAACCGGGACAGTTTAATGAAAAACTGTTTTTT.

The chain combines TRBV27 with TRBJ2-1, with D uncertain. Looked up from germline, CDR1 is MNHEY and CDR2 is SMNVEV (reference sequence). The germline V and J ends were trimmed by 2 bases and 0 bases, with 11 bases remaining between them. CDR3 length: 16 amino acids. CDR3 in amino acids: CASSLSRFSSYNEQFF. The CDR3 DNA follows: TGTGCCAGCAGTTTAAGTCGGTTCAGCTCCTACAATGAGCAGTTCTTC.

In this sample, this clone turned up once. V gene TRBV29-1 combines with J gene TRBJ2-3; D not certain. Trimming took off 4 bases at V and 9 bases at J, with 8 bases between the two ends. The CDR3 spans 10 residues. Germline V lookup: CDR1 SQVTM, CDR2 ANQGSEA. CDR3 in amino acids: CSVVSITQYF. The CDR3 region has the DNA TGCAGCGTTGTTTCTATCACGCAGTATTTT.

J is TRBJ2-1 and V is TRBV11-2; D perhaps matches TRBD1 (6 bases). CDR1 SGHAT and CDR2 FQNNGV come from the germline V gene. This CDR3 region has 18 residues. V lost 5 bases and J lost 0, with 20 bases in between. In nucleotides, the CDR3 is TGTGCCAGCAGCACCCGGACAGTGGCGTCGAGCTCCTACAATGAGCAGTTCTTC. The encoded protein is CASSTRTVASSSYNEQFF.

This CDR3 is CASSQSPTAVPPTDTQYF. CDR3 nucleotides: TGCGCCAGCAGCCAAAGCCCGACGGCCGTTCCCCCCACAGATACGCAGTATTTT. The V and J genes are TRBV4-1 and TRBJ2-3; D not certain. Germline V CDR1 and CDR2: MGHRA, YSYEKL. The CDR3 has 18 amino acids. Trimming cost V 2 bases and J 2 bases, with 20 bases left between them.

V gene TRBV6-1 combines with J gene TRBJ2-7, with 9 bases that match TRBD2. With 8 bases clipped from V and 4 bases from J, the junction kept 12 bases outside the gene matches. CDR1 and CDR2 from the germline V gene are MNHNS and SASEGT. The CDR3 length is 15 residues. Written as DNA, the CDR3 is TGTGCCAGCGGCGAGGGTAGCGGGAGTATGTACGAGCAGTACTTC. Its translation: CASGEGSGSMYEQYF.

The chain links TRBV29-1 to TRBJ2-1; tentative D call: TRBD2 (5 bases). CDR3 length equals 13 residues. Germline-derived CDR1 and CDR2 are SQVTM and ANQGSEA. The germline V and J ends were trimmed by 2 bases and 9 bases, with 14 bases remaining between them. The CDR3 bases are TGCAGCGTTGAATCGGAGAGCGGCGGTGAGCAGTTCTTC. Its protein product is CSVESESGGEQFF.

The J gene is TRBJ2-2, the V gene TRBV5-1; 7 bases are shared with TRBD2. V trimming: 6 bases; J trimming: 4 bases; junction bases outside the gene matches: 6. Per the germline V gene, CDR1 is SGHRS and CDR2 is YFSETQ. There are 14 residues in the CDR3. CDR3 DNA: TGCGCCAGCAAAGGCGGGAGCGTCACCGGGGAGCTGTTTTTT. Its protein is CASKGGSVTGELFF.

This clone is a singleton in its sample. The chain is built from TRBV30 and TRBJ2-1; D is perhaps TRBD1 (6 bases). This CDR3 spans 14 amino acids. CDR1 is GTSNPN and CDR2 is SVGIG in the germline V gene (reference sequence). Trimming shortened V by 8 bases and J by 7 bases, and 21 bases separated the two germline ends. CDR3 sequence reads: CALTTRGSGNEQFF. DNA of the CDR3: TGTGCCCTTACTACTAGGGGGAGCGGTAATGAGCAGTTCTTC.

V and J are TRBV5-4 and TRBJ2-6, with 7 bases fitting TRBD1. The junction had 8 bases not matched to a gene; V was cut back by 4 bases and J by 1 base. Germline V gene sequence: CDR1 SGHNT, CDR2 YYREEE (reference sequence). The CDR3 sequence is 17 residues long. CDR3 in amino acids: CASSPTTGSSGANVLTF. The CDR3 DNA reads as TGTGCCAGCAGCCCGACGACAGGGTCGTCTGGGGCCAACGTCCTGACTTTC.

The genes are TRBV6-5 and TRBJ1-2; 8 bases line up with TRBD1. The CDR3 has 15 amino acids. The trim removed 6 bases at V and 0 bases at J, leaving 6 bases unmatched. Germline V lookup: CDR1 MNHEY, CDR2 SVGAGI. In DNA form, the CDR3 reads TGTGCCAGCAGGCGACAGGGGCTAGCTAACTATGGCTACACCTTC. Its protein is CASRRQGLANYGYTF.

The V gene is TRBV19, the J gene TRBJ1-1; 8 bases line up with TRBD1. From germline, CDR1 is LNHDA and CDR2 SQIVND (reference sequence). The CDR3 sequence is 14 residues long. V gave up 4 bases and J gave up 5 bases; unmatched junction bases: 6. The CDR3 bases are TGTGCCAGTAGTAAAGACAGGGGATTGACTGAAGCTTTCTTT. Translation gives CASSKDRGLTEAFF.

This chain connects TRBV5-4 to TRBJ2-3; D is perhaps TRBD1 (5 bases). The V end lost 0 bases, the J end lost 4 bases, and 21 bases lay between the germline ends. The CDR3 is made up of 18 amino acids. Germline V CDR1 and CDR2: SGHNT, YYREEE (reference sequence). The DNA for the CDR3 is TGTGCCAGCAGCTTGGCCAGGGCGAGGCTCTCGGCCCCAGATACGCAGTATTTT. Its protein product is CASSLARARLSAPDTQYF.

This clone was observed a handful of times. The junction and the germline gene differ at one end; a read error may be behind it. The V call is TRBV7-2, the J call TRBJ1-5, with 8 bases that match TRBD1. The CDR3 contains 15 residues. The germline V gene encodes CDR1 SGHTA and CDR2 FQGNSA. The CDR3 DNA reads as TGTGCCAGCAGGTTAGGACAGGGAGGCAATCAGCCCCAGCATTTT. Protein product: CASRLGQGGNQPQHF.

The V call is TRBV4-1, the J call TRBJ2-1; D is undetermined. Germline values: CDR1 MGHRA, CDR2 YSYEKL. The germline V and J ends were trimmed by 4 bases and 4 bases, with 8 bases remaining between them. The CDR3 length is 13 residues. CDR3 nucleotide sequence: TGCGCCAGCAGCCGATTGGGGTACAATGAGCAGTTCTTC. Its translation: CASSRLGYNEQFF.

The V call is TRBV11-2, the J call TRBJ1-2; no clear D gene. Germline V gene lookup returns CDR1 SGHAT and CDR2 FQNNGV. V dropped 4 bases and J dropped 3 bases, with 15 bases sitting between them. This CDR3 has 15 amino acids. CDR3 bases: TGTGCCAGCAGCTCGCACCGAATAGGTGACTATGGCTACACCTTC. Translating gives CASSSHRIGDYGYTF.

This clone has a handful of counts. The rearrangement uses TRBV10-3 and TRBJ1-1, with 7 bases that match TRBD1. From germline, CDR1 is ENHRY and CDR2 SYGVKD. V lost 8 bases and J lost 5; bases outside the gene matches: 11. The length of the CDR3 is 14 residues. The chain's CDR3 is CAIQPQGGNTEAFF. In DNA form, the CDR3 reads TGTGCCATCCAGCCCCAGGGGGGGAATACTGAAGCTTTCTTT.

This clone was counted at least ten times. This chain joins TRBV6-6 and TRBJ1-5; D remains ambiguous. V lost 6 bases, J lost 5 bases, and 14 bases lay in between. The CDR3 runs to 14 residues. Germline loops: CDR1 MNHNY, CDR2 SVGAGI (reference sequence). CDR3: CASRLTSGDQPQHF. The CDR3 coding sequence is TGTGCCAGCAGACTGACTAGTGGGGATCAGCCCCAGCATTTT.